Following are 23 T cell receptor beta chains from one sample sequenced in a study of post-analysis software for immune sequencing data. Study-level points and caveats: Comparison of patients with controls showed roughly five TRBV segments more frequent in patients, TRBV5-6, TRBV5-1 and TRBV20-1 among them.

The TCR beta cDNA libraries carried unique molecular identifiers. TCRdb re-called the PCR reads through MiXCR, storing one row per CDR3 protein. Of about 820,000 distinct CDR3 sequences in the sample, approximately 50% were seen once. These receptors lack a known antigen. The specimen was blood. These receptors all come from a girl aged 5-17 years with multiple sclerosis.

The chain carries TRBV27 and TRBJ1-2; weak D call: TRBD1 (5 bases). Germline values: CDR1 MNHEY, CDR2 SMNVEV (reference sequence). V was clipped by 2 bases and J by 5 bases, with 18 bases between them. CDR3 length: 16 amino acids. CDR3 loop: CASSLQGRGVGYGYTF. CDR3 sequence (DNA): TGTGCCAGCAGTTTACAGGGTAGGGGAGTAGGGTATGGCTACACCTTC.

V gene TRBV7-9 combines with J gene TRBJ2-5, with D tentatively TRBD1 (5 bases). The J call is doubtful: the DNA matches TRBJ2-7 better. The germline gives CDR1 SEHNR, CDR2 FQNEAQ (reference sequence). This CDR3 contains 17 residues. DNA of the CDR3: TGTGCCAGCAGCTTGAAGGGGCGAGGAGATGCCGCCTACGAGCAGTACTTC. This translates into CASSLKGRGDAAYEQYF.

This rearrangement joins TRBV19 to TRBJ2-5; tentative D call: TRBD1 (6 bases). This CDR3 has 15 residues. The germline V gene has CDR1 LNHDA and CDR2 SQIVND (reference sequence). V was shortened by 6 bases and J by 4 bases, with 18 bases between the two germline ends. The CDR3 sequence is CASSLQGRRGETQYF. The CDR3 DNA reads TGTGCCAGTAGCCTCCAGGGGCGTCGGGGAGAGACCCAGTACTTC. The whole variable domain, remainder taken from reference TRBV19 and TRBJ2-5, is DGGITQSPKYLFRKEGQNVTLSCEQNLNHDAMYWYRQDPGQGLRLIYYSQIVNDFQKGDIAEGYSVSREKKESFPLTVTSAQKNPTAFYLCASSLQGRRGETQYFGPGTRLLVL.

In its sample, this clonotype was seen a few times. The chain recombines TRBV6-5 with TRBJ2-7; 10 bases fit TRBD1. The CDR3 totals 14 residues. Germline V gene lookup returns CDR1 MNHEY and CDR2 SVGAGI. The junction had 5 bases not matched to a gene; V was cut back by 6 bases and J by 3 bases. DNA for the CDR3: TGTGCCAGCAGGGATCGGGACAGGGGCTACGAGCAGTACTTC. This encodes CASRDRDRGYEQYF.

The chain couples TRBV4-1 to TRBJ2-5; 8 nucleotides line up with TRBD2. V shed 3 bases, J shed 5 bases, and the junction held 8 bases outside the gene matches. The CDR3 length is 15 residues. Germline V CDR1 and CDR2: MGHRA, YSYEKL. CDR3 in DNA: TGCGCCAGCAGCCACCCAGCGGGAGAAAGGGAGACCCAGTACTTC. The encoded protein is CASSHPAGERETQYF.

The chain recombines TRBV30 with TRBJ2-5; no clear D gene. The end of the DNA aligns better with TRBJ2-7, so the J call may be wrong. Germline loops: CDR1 GTSNPN, CDR2 SVGIG (reference sequence). The CDR3 extends over 13 amino acids. CDR3 region: CAWSVFVSYEQYF. The CDR3, as DNA: TGTGCCTGGAGTGTATTTGTCAGCTACGAGCAGTACTTC.

This clonotype turned up a few times. The chain couples TRBV5-1 to TRBJ2-5, with TRBD2 matching 7 bases. CDR3 length: 15 residues. V shed 1 base, J shed 1 base, and the junction held 4 bases outside the gene matches. CDR1 is SGHRS, CDR2 YFSETQ, per germline. This CDR3 is CASSLQRGPQETQYF. The DNA for the CDR3 is TGCGCCAGCAGCTTGCAGCGGGGTCCCCAAGAGACCCAGTACTTC. The variable domain in full, with the rest retrieved from reference TRBV5-1 and TRBJ2-5, is KAGVTQTPRYLIKTRGQQVTLSCSPISGHRSVSWYQQTPGQGLQFLFEYFSETQRNKGNFPGRFSGRQFSNSRSEMNVSTLELGDSALYLCASSLQRGPQETQYFGPGTRLLVL.

This chain joins TRBV20-1 and TRBJ1-2, with D perhaps matching TRBD1 (6 bases). This CDR3 spans 12 amino acids. In germline, CDR1 is DFQATT, CDR2 SNEGSKA (reference sequence). The CDR3 sequence is CRVPGQVGGYTF. In DNA form, the CDR3 reads TGCAGGGTACCGGGACAAGTGGGGGGCTACACCTTC.

The V gene is TRBV12-3 or TRBV12-4, the J gene TRBJ2-1, with D tentatively TRBD2 (7 bases). Trimming left V 5 bases short and J 9 bases short, with 23 bases between. CDR3 length: 16 amino acids. CDR3 DNA sequence: TGTGCCAGCAGTCTTCGGGTGGGAGGGCCGACAGGTGAGCAGTTCTTC. Its translation: CASSLRVGGPTGEQFF.

The chain joins TRBV6-1 to TRBJ2-7; D is perhaps TRBD1 (6 bases). This CDR3 region has 15 residues. V lost 3 bases to trimming and J lost 4 bases, with 16 bases between them. Germline V gives CDR1 MNHNS, CDR2 SASEGT. The CDR3 region has the DNA TGTGCCAGCAGTGACCCCGGGACAAGCTATTACGAGCAGTACTTC. Translated: CASSDPGTSYYEQYF.

The J gene is TRBJ2-7, the V gene TRBV12-3 or TRBV12-4, with D possibly matching TRBD1 (5 bases). The V end lost 1 base, the J end lost 6 bases, and 13 bases lay between the germline ends. This CDR3 is built from 14 residues. The CDR3 sequence: CASSLEGMSGEQYF. DNA for the CDR3: TGTGCCAGCAGTTTAGAGGGGATGAGTGGCGAGCAGTACTTC.

This sequence joins TRBV29-1 and TRBJ2-1; TRBD2 matches 14 bases. With V trimmed by 5 bases and J by 6 bases, 9 bases remained unmatched. Per the germline V gene, CDR1 is SQVTM and CDR2 is ANQGSEA. This CDR3 is built from 16 residues. The CDR3 DNA sequence: TGCAGCGTTTTTGGACTAGCGGGGGGCGGCCCCAATGAGCAGTTCTTC. Translating it yields CSVFGLAGGGPNEQFF.

This clonotype was picked up a small number of times. The rearrangement links TRBV7-2 to TRBJ2-6; 8 nucleotides align to TRBD1. Germline V lookup: CDR1 SGHTA, CDR2 FQGNSA. This CDR3 is built from 15 residues. J gave up 1 base and V 4 bases, and 0 bases lay outside the gene matches. The CDR3 loop reads CASSWTGSGANVLTF. For the CDR3, the DNA is TGTGCCAGCAGCTGGACAGGGTCTGGGGCCAACGTCCTGACTTTC.

The V call is TRBV20-1, the J call TRBJ2-5; 14 bases line up with TRBD2. Losses at the gene ends were 3 bases for V and 2 bases for J; bases not matched to a gene: 14. From germline, CDR1 is DFQATT and CDR2 SNEGSKA (reference sequence). The CDR3 spans 19 residues. CDR3 DNA: TGCAGTGCTAGTCCCCTTTCGACTAGCGGGGGGGGAGCTCAAGAGACCCAGTACTTC. Translated, it gives CSASPLSTSGGGAQETQYF.

The rearrangement uses TRBV20-1 and TRBJ2-7; 13 positions match TRBD2. The CDR3 runs 15 residues. Germline values: CDR1 DFQATT, CDR2 SNEGSKA (reference sequence). V dropped 3 bases and J dropped 4; count of bases not matched to a gene: 6. The CDR3 DNA sequence: TGCAGTGCTAGTCCGACTAGCGGGAGGAGTTACGAGCAGTACTTC. It codes for CSASPTSGRSYEQYF.

The V call is TRBV27, the J call TRBJ2-7, with TRBD1 matching 10 bases. The CDR3 has 11 amino acids. V trimming: 6 bases; J trimming: 9 bases; junction bases outside the gene matches: 2. In germline, CDR1 is MNHEY, CDR2 SMNVEV (reference sequence). DNA of the CDR3: TGTGCCAGCAGGACAGGGGGCCGGCAGTACTTC. The encoded protein is CASRTGGRQYF.

This clonotype came up many times. V gene TRBV5-1 combines with J gene TRBJ2-5, with 7 bases matching TRBD1. V gave up 3 bases and J gave up 2 bases; unmatched junction bases: 4. CDR3 length: 14 amino acids. Germline V gene data show CDR1 as SGHRS and CDR2 as YFSETQ. Here the CDR3 reads CASSSGTVQETQYF. CDR3 nucleotides: TGCGCCAGCAGCTCCGGGACAGTACAAGAGACCCAGTACTTC.

In its sample, this clonotype was seen a few times. V gene TRBV11-2 combines with J gene TRBJ2-5, with D possibly being TRBD2 (7 bases). Germline V CDR1 and CDR2: SGHAT, FQNNGV. Trimming cost V 3 bases and J 1 base, with 15 bases left between them. The CDR3 consists of 16 residues. This CDR3 is CASSFPRGGVQETQYF. CDR3 nucleotide sequence: TGTGCCAGCAGCTTTCCTAGGGGGGGCGTCCAAGAGACCCAGTACTTC.

This clonotype has more than one count but fewer than ten. The chain links TRBV29-1 to TRBJ1-2; possible D gene TRBD1, 5 bases. Germline CDR1 SQVTM, CDR2 ANQGSEA. The CDR3 totals 12 residues. Trimming removed 7 bases from V and 4 bases from J, with 13 bases in between. The CDR3 sequence: CSAQVPGYGYTF. DNA of the CDR3: TGCAGCGCACAGGTTCCAGGCTATGGCTACACCTTC.

The chain is built from TRBV10-3 and TRBJ1-1; no reliable D call. The germline CDR1 and CDR2 sequences are ENHRY and SYGVKD. CDR3 length equals 13 residues. V was trimmed by 3 bases and J by 3 bases, leaving 8 bases between them. CDR3 loop: CAISDVRDTEAFF. In nucleotides, the CDR3 is TGTGCCATCAGTGACGTTAGGGACACTGAAGCTTTCTTT.

The V and J genes are TRBV29-1 and TRBJ2-7, with 9 bases that match TRBD2. Germline loops: CDR1 SQVTM, CDR2 ANQGSEA. V trimming: 1 base; J trimming: 4 bases; junction bases outside the gene matches: 5. The CDR3 spans 14 residues. CDR3 in amino acids: CSVEAWREGYEQYF. The CDR3 region has the DNA TGCAGCGTTGAAGCTTGGCGGGAGGGGTACGAGCAGTACTTC.

The rearrangement joins TRBV18 to TRBJ1-1; D unclear. V lost 2 bases to trimming and J lost 0 bases, with 13 bases between them. This CDR3 has 16 amino acids. The germline CDR1 and CDR2 sequences are KGHSH and LQKENI. The DNA for the CDR3 is TGTGCCAGCTCACCAGAAATAGGGTCCTTGAACACTGAAGCTTTCTTT. Protein: CASSPEIGSLNTEAFF.

This clonotype was found a few times. The chain recombines TRBV29-1 with TRBJ1-2; the match to TRBD1 covers 7 bases. Trimming removed 5 bases from V and 2 bases from J; junction bases left unmatched: 5. This CDR3 comprises 13 residues. The germline gives CDR1 SQVTM, CDR2 ANQGSEA. In nucleotides, the CDR3 is TGCAGCGTTAGGGACAGAAAAAACTATGGCTACACCTTC. Protein product: CSVRDRKNYGYTF.